The 22 T cell receptor beta chains below were found in one sample sequenced in a study of blood T cell repertoires in COVID-19 (dated by TCRdb to the early 2020s). Receptor libraries were prepared by the immunoSEQ multiplex PCR assay. Imported from immuneACCESS, the table was reduced by TCRdb to in-frame sequences with V and J called. These copies leave out some clones; in studies compared against another copy, an unresolved V gene accounts for under half, and the cause of the remainder is not known. The sample has around 300,000 clones on record, roughly nine tenths of them singletons. Under 3.5% of the sample is in the top ten clones. Sequenced material: PBMCs or T cells enriched from blood (not recorded which). Receptor source: a woman aged 45 to 65 who had recovered from COVID-19.

Of note for this clone: Different DNA sequences within this sample yield the same CDR3. In DNA form, the CDR3 reads TGTGCCAGCAGTCCACAGGGCCGAGCTTTCTTT. Its protein product is CASSPQGRAFF. The chain carries TRBV28 and TRBJ1-1; possibly TRBD1 for D (6 bases). V dropped 5 bases and J dropped 10 bases, with 11 bases sitting between them. The CDR3 runs 11 residues. The V gene's germline CDR1 is MDHEN and CDR2 SYDVKM.

This rearrangement joins TRBV11-2 to TRBJ2-7; 9 bases are a match to TRBD1. Losses at the gene ends were 0 bases for V and 2 bases for J; bases not matched to a gene: 17. The CDR3 sequence is 20 residues long. Germline V gene lookup returns CDR1 SGHAT and CDR2 FQNNGV. CDR3 nucleotide sequence: TGTGCCAGCAGCTTAGACCCTCCGGGACAGGGAGTTGATGTGCCCTACGAGCAGTACTTC. As protein: CASSLDPPGQGVDVPYEQYF.

V usage is TRBV6-5 and J usage is TRBJ1-5; D possibly corresponds to TRBD1 (6 bases). Per germline, CDR1 MNHEY and CDR2 SVGAGI. V was clipped by 5 bases and J by 2 bases, with 7 bases between them. CDR3 length: 13 amino acids. The CDR3 is CASSRQGNQPQHF. CDR3 in DNA: TGTGCCAGCAGTAGACAGGGCAATCAGCCCCAGCATTTT.

This clone was detected only once. The rearrangement uses TRBV29-1 and TRBJ2-1; 8 bases align to TRBD1. Germline assignment: CDR1 SQVTM and CDR2 ANQGSEA. The CDR3 has 14 residues. With 6 bases clipped from V and 5 bases from J, the junction kept 9 bases outside the gene matches. The CDR3 DNA is TGCAGCGTACAGGGGGGATCTTATAACAATGAGCAGTTCTTC. Its translation is CSVQGGSYNNEQFF.

This clone was observed a handful of times. The chain links TRBV28 to TRBJ1-5; maybe TRBD1 (6 bases). Germline lookup yields CDR1 MDHEN and CDR2 SYDVKM. This CDR3 has 16 residues. The germline V and J ends were trimmed by 5 bases and 3 bases, with 17 bases remaining between them. CDR3 nucleotides: TGTGCCAGCAGTGAAGGCGTGAGGGGGAACAATCAGCCCCAGCATTTT. The encoded protein is CASSEGVRGNNQPQHF.

The chain joins TRBV27 to TRBJ2-7, with 11 bases matching TRBD2. The germline gives CDR1 MNHEY, CDR2 SMNVEV (reference sequence). Trimming cost V 6 bases and J 5 bases; bases outside gene matches: 9. The CDR3 is 15 amino acids. This CDR3 reads CASRVTSGRSHEQYF. CDR3 nucleotides: TGTGCCAGCAGGGTTACTAGCGGGAGATCCCACGAGCAGTACTTC.

The gene calls are TRBV7-2 and TRBJ2-7, with TRBD2 matching over 9 bases. Trimming at V came to 5 bases and at J to 4 bases, leaving 6 bases not matched to a gene. Germline assignment: CDR1 SGHTA and CDR2 FQGNSA. This CDR3 region has 14 residues. This CDR3 is CASSQIAGVYEQYF. The DNA of the CDR3 is TGTGCCAGCAGCCAGATAGCGGGAGTGTACGAGCAGTACTTC.

V and J are TRBV29-1 and TRBJ2-7; 9 positions agree with TRBD1. Germline V CDR1 and CDR2: SQVTM, ANQGSEA. J gave up 9 bases and V 0 bases, and 3 bases lay outside the gene matches. The CDR3 covers 12 residues. The CDR3, as DNA: TGCAGCGTTGAAGATGTGACAGGGGGGCAGTACTTC. As protein: CSVEDVTGGQYF.

V is TRBV9 and J is TRBJ2-7; TRBD1 matches 12 bases. With 4 bases clipped from V and 3 bases from J, the junction kept 5 bases outside the gene matches. Germline V gives CDR1 SGDLS, CDR2 YYNGEE. The CDR3 is 15 amino acids. CDR3 residues: CASSPGTGGFYEQYF. CDR3 nucleotide sequence: TGTGCCAGCAGCCCTGGGACAGGGGGCTTCTACGAGCAGTACTTC.

The CDR3 DNA follows: TGTGCCATCAGTGTGGGAGGGGAGAGTGCCTACACCTTC. This encodes CAISVGGESAYTF. V usage is TRBV10-3 and J usage is TRBJ1-2; possible D gene TRBD1, 5 bases. V was shortened by 4 bases and J by 10 bases, with 16 bases between the two germline ends. The CDR3 length is 13 residues. Germline CDR1 ENHRY, CDR2 SYGVKD.

This clone was detected only once. One end of the junction varies from germline; a read error may be responsible. The chain links TRBV6-5 to TRBJ2-1; TRBD2 might be the D (5 bases). The germline V gene has CDR1 MNHEY and CDR2 SVGAGI. CDR3 length: 16 amino acids. The CDR3 protein is CVSSYSLARANNEQFF. CDR3 in DNA: TGTGTCAGCAGTTACTCTCTGGCGAGGGCCAACAATGAGCAGTTCTTC.

The count of this clone is one. The chain couples TRBV7-9 to TRBJ2-2; 12 bases line up with TRBD2. From germline, CDR1 is SEHNR and CDR2 FQNEAQ (reference sequence). This CDR3 region has 17 residues. V shed 2 bases and J 3 bases; nucleotides not matched to a gene: 4. CDR3 protein: CASSLPGTSGYTGELFF. For the CDR3, the DNA is TGTGCCAGCAGCTTACCCGGGACTAGCGGGTACACCGGGGAGCTGTTTTTT.

This rearrangement joins TRBV9 to TRBJ2-7; D is possibly TRBD1 (5 bases). The CDR3 length is 13 residues. Germline V gene sequence: CDR1 SGDLS, CDR2 YYNGEE. Trimming took 1 base from V and 6 from J, leaving 11 bases between them. The DNA for the CDR3 is TGTGCCAGCAGCGTACAGGGTCTCAGCGAGCAGTACTTC. It translates to CASSVQGLSEQYF.

V gene TRBV30 combines with J gene TRBJ2-2, with unresolved D. This CDR3 region has 12 residues. CDR1 GTSNPN and CDR2 SVGIG come from the germline V gene (reference sequence). The V end lost 3 bases, the J end lost 8 bases, and 10 bases lay between the germline ends. The CDR3 sequence is CAWRGPGGELFF. The CDR3 DNA reads TGTGCCTGGAGAGGTCCCGGGGGGGAGCTGTTTTTT. Together with reference TRBV30 and TRBJ2-2, the CDR3 gives the full variable domain: SQTIHQWPATLVQPVGSPLSLECTVEGTSNPNLYWYRQAAGRGLQLLFYSVGIGQISSEVPQNLSASRPQDRQFILSSKKLLLSDSGFYLCAWRGPGGELFFGEGSRLTVL.

The J gene is TRBJ2-3, the V gene TRBV4-2, with TRBD2 matching 12 bases. The germline V gene encodes CDR1 LGHNA and CDR2 YNFKEQ. Unmatched junction bases numbered 6, after V lost 1 base and J lost 4 bases. This CDR3 is built from 17 residues. The CDR3 DNA follows: TGTGCCAGCAGCCAAGCAGCCCTAGCGGGAGGGGCAGATACGCAGTATTTT. Translation: CASSQAALAGGADTQYF.

This clone appeared once. V usage is TRBV7-3 and J usage is TRBJ2-7; 11 positions match TRBD2. From germline, CDR1 is SGHTA and CDR2 FQGTGA. The CDR3 extends over 15 amino acids. V lost 1 base and J lost 4; bases outside the gene matches: 3. CDR3 in amino acids: CASSLKASGRYEQYF. The CDR3, as DNA: TGTGCCAGCAGCTTAAAGGCTAGCGGGAGGTACGAGCAGTACTTC.

The chain joins TRBV28 to TRBJ1-2; D is unclear. V lost 4 bases and J 7 bases, leaving 10 bases between the germline ends. This CDR3 has 12 amino acids. Germline V gene data show CDR1 as MDHEN and CDR2 as SYDVKM. CDR3 nucleotides: TGTGCCAGCAGTTCCGAGGACTCTGGCTACACCTTC. Encoded protein: CASSSEDSGYTF.

The chain has TRBV15 and TRBJ1-3; D ambiguous. Germline-derived CDR1 and CDR2 are LNHNV and YYDKDF (reference sequence). V lost 0 bases and J 0 bases, leaving 6 bases between the germline ends. This CDR3 comprises 15 residues. Written as DNA, the CDR3 is TGTGCCACCAGCAGAGACGGGTTCTCTGGAAACACCATATATTTT. Translated, it gives CATSRDGFSGNTIYF.

The chain joins TRBV7-6 to TRBJ1-4, with TRBD1 matching 9 bases. The CDR3 totals 15 residues. From germline, CDR1 is SGHVS and CDR2 FNYEAQ. With 4 bases clipped from V and 7 bases from J, the junction kept 7 bases outside the gene matches. The CDR3 coding sequence is TGTGCCAGCAGCTCTCCGAACAGGGGGCGTGAAAAACTGTTTTTT. This codes for CASSSPNRGREKLFF.

The V call is TRBV30, the J call TRBJ1-6; D is possibly TRBD1 (5 bases). Between the trimmed V and J ends, which lost 0 bases and 10 bases, there was a span of 16 bases. Germline assignment: CDR1 GTSNPN and CDR2 SVGIG (reference sequence). The CDR3 runs 15 residues. The CDR3 loop reads CAWSVSSAGRSPLHF. The CDR3, as DNA: TGTGCCTGGAGTGTCAGCAGCGCAGGGAGGTCACCCCTCCACTTT.

Written as DNA, the CDR3 is TGTGCCAGTAGTCTGACCCCCGGGGGGCGTATTCAGCCCCAGCATTTT. Protein product: CASSLTPGGRIQPQHF. The chain joins TRBV19 to TRBJ1-5; TRBD1 is a possible D gene (6 bases). The CDR3 covers 16 residues. Germline V gene data show CDR1 as LNHDA and CDR2 as SQIVND (reference sequence). V was pared by 5 bases and J by 6 bases, with 20 bases between. Together with reference TRBV19 and TRBJ1-5, the CDR3 gives the full variable domain: DGGITQSPKYLFRKEGQNVTLSCEQNLNHDAMYWYRQDPGQGLRLIYYSQIVNDFQKGDIAEGYSVSREKKESFPLTVTSAQKNPTAFYLCASSLTPGGRIQPQHFGDGTRLSIL.

This sequence joins TRBV11-2 and TRBJ2-1; 9 bases align to TRBD1. The CDR3 totals 15 residues. Germline CDR1 and CDR2: SGHAT and FQNNGV. Unmatched junction bases numbered 4, after V lost 5 bases and J lost 2 bases. CDR3 nucleotide sequence: TGTGCCAGCAGCGGCCGGGACAGGGCCTACAATGAGCAGTTCTTC. It yields the protein CASSGRDRAYNEQFF.